These 22 T cell receptor beta chains were sequenced from one sample in a study of T cell repertoires in cytomegalovirus infection. A single record per CDR3 protein comes from TCRdb applying MiXCR to the reads. The sample contains about 920,000 distinct CDR3 sequences, 31% of which appear only once. What these receptors recognize is not known. The material was cultured CD8+ T cells from PBMCs, obtained from culture after CMV antigen stimulation. These receptors originate from a human donor in good health (CMV status not recorded). Some clones in this sample may be carry-over from other donors' samples.

The J gene is TRBJ2-3, the V gene TRBV7-4, with a tentative D call TRBD2 (5 bases). V lost 6 bases and J 2 bases, leaving 9 bases between the germline ends. This CDR3 contains 13 residues. Germline V gives CDR1 SGHVT, CDR2 SQSDAQ. CDR3 amino acids: CASSRRVTDTQYF. CDR3 nucleotide sequence: TGTGCCAGCAGTAGGCGGGTCACAGATACGCAGTATTTT. The full variable domain, completed using reference TRBV7-4 and TRBJ2-3, is GAGVSQSPRYKVAKRGRDVALRCDSISGHVTLYWYRQTLGQGSEVLTYSQSDAQRDKSGRPSGRFSAERPERSVSTLKIQRTEQGDSAVYLCASSRRVTDTQYFGPGTRLTVL.

This clonotype appeared many times. This chain uses TRBV6-1 with TRBJ2-2; 9 bases map to TRBD1. Germline-derived CDR1 and CDR2 are MNHNS and SASEGT. V shed 5 bases and J 3 bases; nucleotides not matched to a gene: 4. The length of the CDR3 is 15 residues. The CDR3 region has the DNA TGTGCCAGCAGTAGCTGGACAGGGGACACCGGGGAGCTGTTTTTT. Residues: CASSSWTGDTGELFF.

This clonotype has at least ten counts. This chain joins TRBV13 and TRBJ2-5; D remains ambiguous. The germline CDR1 and CDR2 sequences are PRHDT and FYEKMQ (reference sequence). V was clipped by 4 bases and J by 0 bases, with 9 bases between them. CDR3 length: 14 amino acids. The CDR3 is CASSSRSYQETQYF. The CDR3 DNA is TGTGCCAGCAGCTCCCGTTCCTACCAAGAGACCCAGTACTTC.

The rearrangement joins TRBV15 to TRBJ2-2; D remains ambiguous. Looked up from germline, CDR1 is LNHNV and CDR2 is YYDKDF (reference sequence). This CDR3 has 16 residues. V shed 1 base and J shed 0 bases, with 9 bases lying between them. This CDR3 is CATSRGWDPNTGELFF. Here the CDR3 DNA reads TGTGCCACCAGCAGAGGTTGGGATCCGAACACCGGGGAGCTGTTTTTT.

The V and J genes are TRBV19 and TRBJ1-2, with TRBD1 identical over 9 bases. In germline, CDR1 is LNHDA, CDR2 SQIVND (reference sequence). The trim removed 3 bases at V and 4 bases at J, leaving 9 bases unmatched. The CDR3 is 16 amino acids. This CDR3 reads CASSIKTGGIGYGYTF. CDR3 nucleotide sequence: TGTGCCAGTAGTATTAAAACAGGGGGCATCGGCTATGGCTACACCTTC.

This clonotype occurred a few times. The rearrangement joins TRBV7-9 to TRBJ2-7; D is possibly TRBD2 (6 bases). CDR1 is SEHNR and CDR2 is FQNEAQ in the germline V gene (reference sequence). V dropped 3 bases and J dropped 1 base, with 13 bases sitting between them. The CDR3 is 15 residues long. CDR3 residues: CASSFRDSKSYEQYF. As DNA, the CDR3 is TGTGCCAGCAGCTTCCGGGACTCTAAATCCTACGAGCAGTACTTC.

This clonotype was seen a handful of times. The V gene is TRBV4-1, the J gene TRBJ2-2; 7 positions agree with TRBD2. Germline CDR1 and CDR2: MGHRA and YSYEKL. The CDR3 covers 17 residues. Trimming at V came to 0 bases and at J to 3 bases, leaving 7 bases not matched to a gene. The CDR3, as DNA: TGCGCCAGCAGCCAAGAAGTAGAAGCGGGGTACACCGGGGAGCTGTTTTTT. It encodes CASSQEVEAGYTGELFF.

Many counts were recorded for this clonotype. V usage is TRBV12-3 or TRBV12-4 and J usage is TRBJ1-4; 7 nucleotides agree with TRBD1. The CDR3 has 13 residues. Trimming cost V 9 bases and J 5 bases; bases outside gene matches: 6. The CDR3 DNA sequence: TGTGCCAGTACCGGGACAGAAAATGAAAAACTGTTTTTT. Translating gives CASTGTENEKLFF.

The chain has TRBV2 and TRBJ2-1; 10 nucleotides agree with TRBD1. This CDR3 contains 13 residues. The J segment lost 3 bases and the V segment lost 10 bases, leaving 3 bases of the junction unmatched. Germline assignment: CDR1 SNHLY and CDR2 FYNNEI. The CDR3 sequence: CAIRDRGYNEQFF. CDR3 sequence (DNA): TGTGCCATCCGGGACAGGGGCTACAATGAGCAGTTCTTC.

This clonotype came up many times. The rearrangement uses TRBV7-8 and TRBJ1-2, with TRBD1 identical over 9 bases. The CDR3 spans 15 residues. V lost 5 bases and J lost 1; bases outside the gene matches: 5. Germline lookup yields CDR1 SGHVS and CDR2 FQNEAQ. This chain's CDR3 is CASSPGTGINYGYTF. CDR3 sequence (DNA): TGTGCCAGCAGCCCGGGGACAGGGATTAACTATGGCTACACCTTC.

This clonotype has more than one count but fewer than ten. The chain employs TRBV7-6 and TRBJ2-1; TRBD2 matches at 7 bases. The CDR3 covers 14 residues. The J segment lost 10 bases and the V segment lost 1 base, leaving 7 bases of the junction unmatched. Germline V gene lookup returns CDR1 SGHVS and CDR2 FNYEAQ. The CDR3 protein is CASSLGGFSGEQFF. In DNA form, the CDR3 reads TGTGCCAGCAGCTTAGGAGGGTTTAGCGGGGAGCAGTTCTTC.

This clonotype showed up just a few times. The V gene is TRBV20-1, the J gene TRBJ2-2; D gene uncertain. This CDR3 has 13 amino acids. Looked up from germline, CDR1 is DFQATT and CDR2 is SNEGSKA (reference sequence). V was trimmed by 3 bases and J by 0 bases, leaving 5 bases between them. CDR3: CSARGTNTGELFF. In nucleotides, the CDR3 is TGCAGTGCTAGGGGGACGAACACCGGGGAGCTGTTTTTT.

The table lists this clonotype with many counts. The gene calls are TRBV7-6 and TRBJ2-3, with D possibly TRBD2 on 6 matching bases. V lost 5 bases to trimming and J lost 2 bases, with 20 bases between them. The germline CDR1 and CDR2 sequences are SGHVS and FNYEAQ. The CDR3 has 17 residues. The CDR3 loop is CASSSQFAGRTTDTQYF. CDR3 nucleotides: TGTGCCAGCAGCAGCCAGTTCGCGGGACGGACCACAGATACGCAGTATTTT.

This clonotype was seen more than once but under ten times. This chain links TRBV28 with TRBJ2-7, with TRBD1 as a possible D gene (6 bases). Between the trimmed V and J ends, which lost 3 bases and 0 bases, there was a span of 9 bases. The CDR3 has 14 residues. Germline CDR1 is MDHEN and CDR2 is SYDVKM. CDR3 nucleotide sequence: TGTGCCAGCAGTTTTCCAGGGGACTCCTACGAGCAGTACGTC. As protein: CASSFPGDSYEQYV.

This clonotype was counted at least ten times. The CDR3 loop reads CASSNVGFSGANVLTF. The CDR3 nucleotides read TGTGCCAGCTCCAACGTTGGGTTCTCTGGGGCCAACGTCCTGACTTTC. The V gene is TRBV7-2, the J gene TRBJ2-6, with D unresolved. The CDR3 extends over 16 amino acids. Germline CDR1 is SGHTA and CDR2 is FQGNSA. V lost 8 bases, J lost 0 bases, and 14 bases lay in between.

The V and J genes are TRBV5-1 and TRBJ2-1, with D hard to call. The CDR3 covers 15 residues. Germline V gene data show CDR1 as SGHRS and CDR2 as YFSETQ. Deletions cut 0 bases from V and 8 bases from J, with 15 bases between. CDR3 nucleotide sequence: TGCGCCAGCAGCTTGGCCGTCGCCTCCGCGGATGAGCAGTTCTTC. It specifies CASSLAVASADEQFF.

The rearrangement links TRBV19 to TRBJ2-3; D may be TRBD2 (6 bases). The germline V gene encodes CDR1 LNHDA and CDR2 SQIVND (reference sequence). The CDR3 spans 17 residues. V lost 7 bases and J 4 bases, leaving 24 bases between the germline ends. The CDR3, as DNA: TGTGCCAGTACCCCAAATATGGGTCGGGGGACGGCAGATACGCAGTATTTT. It is translated as CASTPNMGRGTADTQYF. Together with reference TRBV19 and TRBJ2-3, the CDR3 gives the full variable domain: DGGITQSPKYLFRKEGQNVTLSCEQNLNHDAMYWYRQDPGQGLRLIYYSQIVNDFQKGDIAEGYSVSREKKESFPLTVTSAQKNPTAFYLCASTPNMGRGTADTQYFGPGTRLTVL.

This CDR3 reads CASSYTPGAPYEQYF. The CDR3 bases are TGTGCCAGCAGTTATACACCGGGGGCCCCCTACGAGCAGTACTTC. The rearrangement uses TRBV6-1 and TRBJ2-7, with D tentatively TRBD1 or TRBD2 (6 bases each). There are 15 residues in the CDR3. The V end lost 5 bases, the J end lost 2 bases, and 16 bases lay between the germline ends. The germline V gene encodes CDR1 MNHNS and CDR2 SASEGT.

This chain joins TRBV2 and TRBJ1-6; 9 nucleotides line up with TRBD1. The junction had 12 bases not matched to a gene; V was cut back by 4 bases and J by 14 bases. This CDR3 is 15 amino acids long. CDR1 and CDR2 (germline): SNHLY, FYNNEI. CDR3 residues: CASSARQGDLEALHF. CDR3 in DNA: TGTGCCAGCAGTGCGCGACAGGGGGATTTGGAGGCCCTCCACTTT.

J is TRBJ1-5 and V is TRBV28; tentatively, D is TRBD1 (5 bases). The V and J ends lost 8 bases and 0 bases respectively, with 14 bases between them. From germline, CDR1 is MDHEN and CDR2 SYDVKM. The CDR3 runs 15 residues. CDR3 sequence (DNA): TGTGCCAGCCAGACAGAAAAATATAGCAATCAGCCCCAGCATTTT. Its protein product is CASQTEKYSNQPQHF. The complete variable domain, with remaining parts taken from reference TRBV28 and TRBJ1-5, reads DVKVTQSSRYLVKRTGEKVFLECVQDMDHENMFWYRQDPGLGLRLIYFSYDVKMKEKGDIPEGYSVSREKKERFSLILESASTNQTSMYLCASQTEKYSNQPQHFGDGTRLSIL.

The chain is built from TRBV2 and TRBJ2-5, with 9 positions matching TRBD2. The CDR3 sequence is 15 residues long. V lost 3 bases to trimming and J lost 5 bases; unmatched junction nucleotides: 7. Germline-derived CDR1 and CDR2 are SNHLY and FYNNEI. CDR3 protein: CASSEGGLARETQYF. In DNA, the CDR3 is TGTGCCAGCAGTGAGGGGGGACTAGCACGCGAGACCCAGTACTTC.

The J gene is TRBJ1-2, the V gene TRBV29-1; possible D gene TRBD1, 6 bases. This CDR3 spans 13 amino acids. V was trimmed by 6 bases and J by 3 bases, leaving 14 bases between them. Looked up from germline, CDR1 is SQVTM and CDR2 is ANQGSEA. The CDR3 DNA sequence: TGCAGCGTCTCAGGGGAGGAGGACTATGGCTACACCTTC. Amino acid sequence: CSVSGEEDYGYTF.